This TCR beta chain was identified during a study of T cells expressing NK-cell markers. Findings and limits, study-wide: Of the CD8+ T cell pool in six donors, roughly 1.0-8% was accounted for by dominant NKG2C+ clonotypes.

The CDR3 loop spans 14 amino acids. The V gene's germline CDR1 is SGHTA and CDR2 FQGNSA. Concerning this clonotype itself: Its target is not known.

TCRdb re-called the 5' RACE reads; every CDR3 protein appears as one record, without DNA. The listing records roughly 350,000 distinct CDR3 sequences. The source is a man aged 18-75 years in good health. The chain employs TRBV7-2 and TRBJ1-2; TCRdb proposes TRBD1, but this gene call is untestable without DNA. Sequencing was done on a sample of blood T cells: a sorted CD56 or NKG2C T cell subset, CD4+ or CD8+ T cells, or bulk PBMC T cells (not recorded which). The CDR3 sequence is CASTPGRTFYGYTF.